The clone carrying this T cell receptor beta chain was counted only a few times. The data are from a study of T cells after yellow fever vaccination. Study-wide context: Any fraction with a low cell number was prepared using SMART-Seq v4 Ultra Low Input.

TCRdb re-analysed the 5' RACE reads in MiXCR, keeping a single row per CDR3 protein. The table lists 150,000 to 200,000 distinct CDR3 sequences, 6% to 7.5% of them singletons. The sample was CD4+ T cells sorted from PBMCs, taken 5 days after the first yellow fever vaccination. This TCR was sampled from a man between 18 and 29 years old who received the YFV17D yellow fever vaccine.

CDR3 amino acids: CASSRQTPGANVLTF. For the CDR3, the DNA is TGCGCCAGCAGCAGACAGACGCCTGGGGCCAACGTCCTGACTTTC. The gene calls are TRBV5-1 and TRBJ2-6; D possibly corresponds to TRBD1 (5 bases). This CDR3 contains 15 residues. V lost 4 bases to trimming and J lost 2 bases, with 10 bases between them. Germline V gives CDR1 SGHRS, CDR2 YFSETQ.